The 13 T cell receptor beta chains below all came from one sample that was sequenced in a study of T cells in Graves' hyperthyroidism and ophthalmopathy. From RNA transcripts, TCR beta CDR3 regions were amplified. The HTBI primer set drove a first-round RT-PCR of the TCR CDR3. TCRdb recomputed calls from the multiplex PCR reads with MiXCR, one row per CDR3 protein. The sample includes 400,000 to 500,000 distinct CDR3 sequences, around 13% seen only once; the top ten take 5.3%. The sample was blood. These receptor sequences come from a woman in her late teens or twenties with Graves' hyperthyroidism.

There are many counts of this clonotype. The V and J genes are TRBV28 and TRBJ1-5, with D uncertain. The length of the CDR3 is 12 residues. V was cut by 3 bases and J by 9 bases, with 9 bases left in between. The germline V gene encodes CDR1 MDHEN and CDR2 SYDVKM. The CDR3 here is CASSFHRGPQHF. The CDR3 DNA sequence: TGTGCCAGCAGTTTTCACCGGGGGCCCCAGCATTTT.

Ten or more counts support this clonotype. V usage is TRBV18 and J usage is TRBJ1-2; 7 positions match TRBD1. V shed 3 bases, J shed 0 bases, and the junction held 1 base outside the gene matches. Germline V gene data show CDR1 as KGHSH and CDR2 as LQKENI. The CDR3 consists of 14 residues. In DNA form, the CDR3 reads TGTGCCAGCTCACCGACAGGGCCTAACTATGGCTACACCTTC. This gives the protein CASSPTGPNYGYTF.

Concerning this clonotype itself: Because it lacks the conserved phenylalanine or tryptophan at the end, this CDR3 is likely a read error. The V and J genes are TRBV28 and TRBJ2-7, with D tentatively TRBD1 or TRBD2 (5 bases each). Germline-derived CDR1 and CDR2 are MDHEN and SYDVKM. The CDR3 sequence is 15 residues long. V was clipped by 3 bases and J by 2 bases, with 14 bases between them. CDR3 in DNA: TGTGCCAGCAGTTTTTCGGGACGCAAGGCCTACGAGCAGTACCTC. This translates into CASSFSGRKAYEQYL.

Many counts were recorded for this clonotype. This sequence joins TRBV12-3 or TRBV12-4 and TRBJ1-2; D is unclear. V gave up 9 bases and J gave up 6 bases, with 14 bases separating them. The CDR3 has 12 residues. This CDR3 reads CASRSGSNGYTF. In DNA, the CDR3 is TGTGCCAGTCGTTCGGGGTCGAATGGCTACACCTTC.

This clonotype was found many times. The chain carries TRBV28 and TRBJ1-2; D perhaps matches TRBD1 (5 bases). V lost 3 bases and J 6 bases, leaving 14 bases between the germline ends. From germline, CDR1 is MDHEN and CDR2 SYDVKM. The CDR3 is 14 amino acids. CDR3 bases: TGTGCCAGCAGTTTGCAGGGAGTAGTGAATGGCTACACCTTC. Translation: CASSLQGVVNGYTF.

This clonotype was detected many times. The CDR3: CSANQPTTEAFF. Written as DNA, the CDR3 is TGCAGTGCCAACCAACCCACTACTGAAGCTTTCTTT. The V gene is TRBV20-1, the J gene TRBJ1-1; no reliable D call. CDR3 size: 12 residues. Trimming pared 6 bases from V and 5 bases from J, leaving 13 bases between. CDR1 DFQATT and CDR2 SNEGSKA come from the germline V gene (reference sequence).

At least ten counts were recorded for this clonotype. This chain joins TRBV30 and TRBJ1-1, with 8 positions matching TRBD1. The CDR3 loop spans 15 amino acids. Germline values: CDR1 GTSNPN, CDR2 SVGIG (reference sequence). Losses at the gene ends were 0 bases for V and 6 bases for J; bases not matched to a gene: 9. CDR3 coding DNA: TGTGCCTGGAGTGTCGCAGGGGGCTGGTTCGCTGAAGCTTTCTTT. Protein sequence: CAWSVAGGWFAEAFF.

This clonotype has a count of ten or more. This chain links TRBV29-1 with TRBJ2-7; D possibly corresponds to TRBD1 (6 bases). Germline V CDR1 and CDR2: SQVTM, ANQGSEA. V was trimmed by 2 bases and J by 3 bases, leaving 8 bases between them. The length of the CDR3 is 12 residues. The CDR3 region is CSVELDSYEQYF. CDR3 in DNA: TGCAGCGTTGAACTGGACAGCTACGAGCAGTACTTC.

The chain joins TRBV20-1 to TRBJ1-1, with a possible D match to TRBD1 (6 bases). There are 13 residues in the CDR3. Between the trimmed V and J ends, which lost 5 bases and 1 base, there was a span of 11 bases. Germline assignment: CDR1 DFQATT and CDR2 SNEGSKA (reference sequence). CDR3 DNA: TGCAGTGCTCTTCGGACAGCGAACACTGAAGCTTTCTTT. Translating it yields CSALRTANTEAFF.

The chain combines TRBV3-1 with TRBJ1-1; D may be TRBD1 (5 bases). Trimming removed 1 base at V and 4 bases at J, with 16 bases between. The CDR3 loop spans 16 amino acids. Germline CDR1 reads LGHDT; CDR2 reads YNNKEL (reference sequence). The CDR3 protein is CASSQVGRGLATEAFF. CDR3 in DNA: TGTGCCAGCAGCCAAGTAGGGAGGGGCCTTGCCACTGAAGCTTTCTTT. The whole variable domain, remainder taken from reference TRBV3-1 and TRBJ1-1, is DTAVSQTPKYLVTQMGNDKSIKCEQNLGHDTMYWYKQDSKKFLKIMFSYNNKELIINETVPNRFSPKSPDKAHLNLHINSLELGDSAVYFCASSQVGRGLATEAFFGQGTRLTVV.

The chain couples TRBV18 to TRBJ2-2, with 12 bases identical to TRBD2. After removal of 5 bases from V and 1 base from J, the junction contained 8 bases not matched to a gene. The CDR3 sequence is 18 residues long. Germline assignment: CDR1 KGHSH and CDR2 LQKENI. This CDR3 reads CASSSETSGRRNTGELFF. As DNA, the CDR3 is TGTGCCAGCTCATCCGAGACTAGCGGGAGAAGGAACACCGGGGAGCTGTTTTTT.

A few counts support this clonotype. The chain links TRBV7-3 to TRBJ2-2; D is perhaps TRBD1 or TRBD2 (5 bases each). Looked up from germline, CDR1 is SGHTA and CDR2 is FQGTGA. The CDR3 is 13 amino acids. The germline V and J ends were trimmed by 4 bases and 8 bases, with 11 bases remaining between them. CDR3 in DNA: TGTGCCAGCAGCTCGTCAGGGACGGGGGAGCTGTTTTTT. Protein product: CASSSSGTGELFF.

The CDR3, as DNA: TGTGCCAGCAGCTTAAACGACGGGAGGGCAGATACGCAGTATTTT. Protein product: CASSLNDGRADTQYF. The chain carries TRBV11-2 and TRBJ2-3, with 8 bases fitting TRBD2. Germline trimming cut 2 bases from V and 4 bases from J; bases unmatched to any gene: 5. Germline V gene data show CDR1 as SGHAT and CDR2 as FQNNGV. The CDR3 has 15 residues.